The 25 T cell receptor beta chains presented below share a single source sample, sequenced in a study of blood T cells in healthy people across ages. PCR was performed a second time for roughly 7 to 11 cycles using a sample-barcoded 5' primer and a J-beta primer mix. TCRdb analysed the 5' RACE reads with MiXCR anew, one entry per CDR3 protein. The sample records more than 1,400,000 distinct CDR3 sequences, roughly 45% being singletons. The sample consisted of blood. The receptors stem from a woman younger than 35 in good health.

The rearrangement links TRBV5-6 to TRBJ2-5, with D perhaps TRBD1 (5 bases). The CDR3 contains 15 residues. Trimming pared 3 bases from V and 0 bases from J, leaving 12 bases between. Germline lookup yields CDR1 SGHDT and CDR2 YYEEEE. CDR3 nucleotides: TGTGCCAGCAGCTCCCGCCGGACATACCAAGAGACCCAGTACTTC. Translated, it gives CASSSRRTYQETQYF.

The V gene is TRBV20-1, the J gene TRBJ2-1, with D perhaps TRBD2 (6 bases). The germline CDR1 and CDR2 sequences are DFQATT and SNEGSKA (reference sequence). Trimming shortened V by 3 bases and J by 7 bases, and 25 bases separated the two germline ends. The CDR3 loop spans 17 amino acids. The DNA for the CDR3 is TGCAGTGCTAGCTCTGGAGTGCGGGGAATTGGCCGGAATGAGCAGTTCTTC. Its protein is CSASSGVRGIGRNEQFF.

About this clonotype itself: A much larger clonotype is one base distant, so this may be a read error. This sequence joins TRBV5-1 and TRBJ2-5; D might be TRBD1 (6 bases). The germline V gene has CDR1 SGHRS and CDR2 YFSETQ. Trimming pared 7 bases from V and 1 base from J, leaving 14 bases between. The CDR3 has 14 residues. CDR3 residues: CASGIQGGQETQYF. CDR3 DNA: TGCGCCAGCGGAATCCAAGGGGGCCAAGAGACCCAGTACTTC.

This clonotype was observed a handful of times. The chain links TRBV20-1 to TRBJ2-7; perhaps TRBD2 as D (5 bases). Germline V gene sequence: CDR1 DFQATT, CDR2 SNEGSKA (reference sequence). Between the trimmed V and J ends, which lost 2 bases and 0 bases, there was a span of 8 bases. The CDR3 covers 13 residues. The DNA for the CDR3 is TGCAGTGCTAGATACCGGGACTCCTACGAGCAGTACTTC. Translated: CSARYRDSYEQYF.

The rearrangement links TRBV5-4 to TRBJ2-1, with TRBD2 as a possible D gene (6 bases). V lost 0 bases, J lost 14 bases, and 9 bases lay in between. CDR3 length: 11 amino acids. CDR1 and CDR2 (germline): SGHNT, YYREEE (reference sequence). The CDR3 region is CASSLGEAKFF. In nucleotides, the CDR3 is TGTGCCAGCAGCTTGGGGGAGGCCAAGTTCTTC.

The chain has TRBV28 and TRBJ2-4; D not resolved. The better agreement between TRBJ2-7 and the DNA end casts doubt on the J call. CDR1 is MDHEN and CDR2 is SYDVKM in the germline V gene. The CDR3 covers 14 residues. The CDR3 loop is CASSFRLPTYEQYF. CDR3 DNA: TGTGCCAGCAGTTTTCGGCTGCCCACCTACGAGCAGTACTTC.

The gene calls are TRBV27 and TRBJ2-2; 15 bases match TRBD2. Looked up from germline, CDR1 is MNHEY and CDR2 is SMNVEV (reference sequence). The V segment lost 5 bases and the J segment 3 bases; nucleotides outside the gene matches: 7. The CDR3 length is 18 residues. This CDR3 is CASSPGLAGGPYTGELFF. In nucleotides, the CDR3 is TGTGCCAGCAGTCCCGGACTAGCGGGAGGGCCATACACCGGGGAGCTGTTTTTT.

The CDR3 DNA follows: TGTGCCAGCAGGCCCGGCGGGACTAATCAAGAGACCCAGTACTTC. The encoded protein is CASRPGGTNQETQYF. The chain recombines TRBV6-1 with TRBJ2-5; TRBD2 matches at 7 bases. CDR1 and CDR2 from the germline V gene are MNHNS and SASEGT. The junction had 9 bases not matched to a gene; V was cut back by 6 bases and J by 2 bases. There are 15 residues in the CDR3.

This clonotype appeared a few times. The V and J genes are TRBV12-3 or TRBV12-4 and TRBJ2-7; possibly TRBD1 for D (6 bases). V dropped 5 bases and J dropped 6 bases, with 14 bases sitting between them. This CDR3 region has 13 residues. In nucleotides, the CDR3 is TGTGCCAGCAGTGGGGGAAGGGGGATCGAGCAGTACTTC. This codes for CASSGGRGIEQYF.

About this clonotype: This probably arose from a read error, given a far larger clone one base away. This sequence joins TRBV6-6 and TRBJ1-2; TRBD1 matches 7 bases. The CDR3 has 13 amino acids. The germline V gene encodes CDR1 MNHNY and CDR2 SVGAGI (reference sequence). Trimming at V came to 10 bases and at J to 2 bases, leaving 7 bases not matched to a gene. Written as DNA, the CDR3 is TGTGCCATCAGCCTACAGGGGAACTATGGCTACACCTTC. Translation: CAISLQGNYGYTF.

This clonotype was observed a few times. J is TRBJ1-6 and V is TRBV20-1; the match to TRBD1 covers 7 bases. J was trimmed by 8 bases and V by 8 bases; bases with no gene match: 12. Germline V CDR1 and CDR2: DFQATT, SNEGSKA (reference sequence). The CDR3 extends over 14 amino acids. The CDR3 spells CSLSRGLVDSPLHF. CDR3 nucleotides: TGCAGTTTAAGCAGGGGGTTGGTGGATTCACCCCTCCACTTT.

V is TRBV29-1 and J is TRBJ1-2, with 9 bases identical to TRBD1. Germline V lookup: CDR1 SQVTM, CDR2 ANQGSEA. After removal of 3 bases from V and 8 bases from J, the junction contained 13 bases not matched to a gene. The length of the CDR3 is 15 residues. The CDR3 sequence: CSVEGQGGRSGGYTF. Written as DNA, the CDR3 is TGCAGCGTTGAGGGACAGGGCGGGAGATCGGGGGGCTACACCTTC.

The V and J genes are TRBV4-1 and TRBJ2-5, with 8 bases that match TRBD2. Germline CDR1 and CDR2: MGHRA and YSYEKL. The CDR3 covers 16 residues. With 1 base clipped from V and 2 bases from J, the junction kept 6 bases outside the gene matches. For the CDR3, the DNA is TGCGCCAGCAGCCAAGGAGCGGGGGACATTCAAGAGACCCAGTACTTC. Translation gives CASSQGAGDIQETQYF.

The CDR3 reads CASSYSEPLTETSSGANVLTF. The CDR3 nucleotides read TGTGCCAGCAGTTACTCCGAACCGTTGACAGAAACCTCCTCTGGGGCCAACGTCCTGACTTTC. The chain recombines TRBV6-5 with TRBJ2-6; tentative D call: TRBD1 (5 bases). CDR1 is MNHEY, CDR2 SVGAGI, per germline. Trimming took off 0 bases at V and 0 bases at J, with 21 bases between the two ends. The CDR3 consists of 21 residues.

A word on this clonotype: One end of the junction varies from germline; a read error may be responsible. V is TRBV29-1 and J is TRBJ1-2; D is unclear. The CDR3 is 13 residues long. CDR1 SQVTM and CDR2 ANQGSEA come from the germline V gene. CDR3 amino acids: CSIEEVANYGYTF. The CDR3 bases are TGCAGCATTGAAGAGGTGGCTAACTATGGCTACACCTTC. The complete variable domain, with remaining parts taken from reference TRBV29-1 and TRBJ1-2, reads SAVISQKPSRDICQRGTSLTIQCQVDSQVTMMFWYRQQPGQSLTLIATANQGSEATYESGFVIDKFPISRPNLTFSTLTVSNMSPEDSSIYLCSIEEVANYGYTFGSGTRLTVV.

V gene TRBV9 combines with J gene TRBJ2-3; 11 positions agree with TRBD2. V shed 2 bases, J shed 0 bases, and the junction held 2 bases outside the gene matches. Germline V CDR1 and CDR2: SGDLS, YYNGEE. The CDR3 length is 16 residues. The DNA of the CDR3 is TGTGCCAGCAGCGTTAGCGGGGGGGCGAGCACAGATACGCAGTATTTT. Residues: CASSVSGGASTDTQYF.

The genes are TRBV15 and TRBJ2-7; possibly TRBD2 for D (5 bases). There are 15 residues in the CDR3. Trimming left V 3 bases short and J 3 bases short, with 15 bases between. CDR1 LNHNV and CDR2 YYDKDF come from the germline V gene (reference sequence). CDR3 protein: CATSSSSGNYYEQYF. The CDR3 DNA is TGTGCCACCAGCAGCAGCTCCGGGAATTACTACGAGCAGTACTTC.

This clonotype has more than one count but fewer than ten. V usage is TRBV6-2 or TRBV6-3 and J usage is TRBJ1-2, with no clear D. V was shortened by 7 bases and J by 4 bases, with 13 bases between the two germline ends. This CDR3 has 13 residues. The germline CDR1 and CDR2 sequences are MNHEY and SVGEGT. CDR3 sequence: CASTRGLLYGYTF. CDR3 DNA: TGTGCCAGCACCCGTGGACTTCTCTATGGCTACACCTTC.

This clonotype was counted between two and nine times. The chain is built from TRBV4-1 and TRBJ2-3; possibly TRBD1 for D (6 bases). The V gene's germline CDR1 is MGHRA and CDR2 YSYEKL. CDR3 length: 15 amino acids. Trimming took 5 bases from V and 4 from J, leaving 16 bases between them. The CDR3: CASSSRQEHPDTQYF. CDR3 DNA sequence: TGCGCCAGCAGCTCGAGACAGGAACATCCAGATACGCAGTATTTT.

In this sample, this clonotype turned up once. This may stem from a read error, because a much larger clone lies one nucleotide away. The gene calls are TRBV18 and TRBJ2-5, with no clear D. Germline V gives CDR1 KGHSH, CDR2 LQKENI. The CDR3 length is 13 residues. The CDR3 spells CASSRHFQEAQYF. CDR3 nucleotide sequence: TGTGCCAGCTCACGACACTTCCAAGAGGCCCAGTACTTC.

CDR3 nucleotides: TGTGCCATCGGACAGGGATACAATGAGCAGTTCTTC. As protein: CAIGQGYNEQFF. The J gene is TRBJ2-1, the V gene TRBV10-3; 8 nucleotides line up with TRBD1. The CDR3 covers 12 residues. Germline loops: CDR1 ENHRY, CDR2 SYGVKD. The V segment lost 8 bases and the J segment 4 bases; nucleotides outside the gene matches: 1.

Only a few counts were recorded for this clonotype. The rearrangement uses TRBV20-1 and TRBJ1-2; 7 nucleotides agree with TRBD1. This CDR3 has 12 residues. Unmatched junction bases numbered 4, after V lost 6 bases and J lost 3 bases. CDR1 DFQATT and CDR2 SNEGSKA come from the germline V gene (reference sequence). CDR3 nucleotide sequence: TGCAGTGCCCCCAGGGGGGACTATGGCTACACCTTC. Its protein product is CSAPRGDYGYTF.

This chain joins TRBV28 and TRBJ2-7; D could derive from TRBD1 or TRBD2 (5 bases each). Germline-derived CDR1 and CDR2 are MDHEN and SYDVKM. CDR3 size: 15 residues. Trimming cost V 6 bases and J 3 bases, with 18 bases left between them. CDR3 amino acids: CASSRQRSPYYEQYF. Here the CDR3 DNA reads TGTGCCAGCAGCCGACAGCGGTCCCCATACTACGAGCAGTACTTC.

CDR3 loop: CSAVMDSGANVLTF. CDR3 sequence (DNA): TGCAGTGCTGTTATGGACTCTGGGGCCAACGTCCTGACTTTC. The chain combines TRBV20-1 with TRBJ2-6, with D uncertain. From germline, CDR1 is DFQATT and CDR2 SNEGSKA (reference sequence). This CDR3 spans 14 amino acids. The ends were cut back, 5 bases at V and 0 bases at J, with 8 bases in the middle.

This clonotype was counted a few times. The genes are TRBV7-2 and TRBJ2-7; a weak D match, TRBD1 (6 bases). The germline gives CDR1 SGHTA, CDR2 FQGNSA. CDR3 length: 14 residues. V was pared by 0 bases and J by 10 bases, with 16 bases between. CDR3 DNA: TGTGCCAGCAGCTTAGCAACAGACCAGGGGCCTCAGTACTTC. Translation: CASSLATDQGPQYF.